This TCR beta chain was retrieved from a study of blood T cell repertoires in COVID-19. In the study overall: Sources were T cells, B-cell-depleted T cells, or PBMCs; the material itself was cDNA or gDNA.

As originally analysed: Reference gene primer amplification gave nucleated cell count estimates. TCRdb's table, derived via immunoSEQ multiplex PCR, lists solely in-frame clones and lacks some. For V, J and clone size, that table is used; D and trimming come from the DNA. The table shows more than 200,000 clones, with 85% to 90% occurring only once. Trimming left V 3 bases short and J 13 bases short, with 19 bases between. Germline assignment: CDR1 SEHNR and CDR2 FQNEAQ (reference sequence). This CDR3 has 14 amino acids. This receptor was identified in a woman aged 45-65 years with COVID-19, enrolled during active disease. The chain uses TRBV7-9 and TRBJ2-1; TRBD2 is a possible D gene (6 bases). The sample was peripheral blood. CDR3 nucleotides: TGTGCCAGCAGCTTGGGCGGGGCGTCCAGCCCCCAGTTCTTC. Protein: CASSLGGASSPQFF.